This T cell receptor beta chain appears in the sequencing data of a study of blood T cell repertoires in COVID-19. Study overall: COVID-19 samples from acute and convalescent phases originated in the United States, Italy and Spain. Sources were T cells, B-cell-depleted T cells, or PBMCs; the material itself was cDNA or gDNA.

The assay was immunoSEQ multiplex PCR, and TCRdb's table has in-frame clones only and misses some. Of roughly 190,000 clones detected, around 86% appear once; the ten largest clones hold around 6.1%. Germline values: CDR1 MNHEY, CDR2 SVGAGI. Trimming took off 10 bases at V and 3 bases at J, with 15 bases between the two ends. The CDR3 has 13 amino acids. This clonotype was obtained from a woman aged 40-49 years with acute or convalescent COVID-19. The V and J genes are TRBV6-5 and TRBJ1-1; TRBD1 might be the D (6 bases). The sequenced material came from peripheral blood. The CDR3 loop reads CANAGQPYTEAFF. The CDR3 nucleotides read TGTGCCAACGCAGGACAGCCATACACTGAAGCTTTCTTT.